This T cell receptor (beta chain) was documented in a study of T cells after yellow fever vaccination (dated by TCRdb to 2018 to 2020). Context from the whole study: Memory subsets (EM, EMRA, CM and Tscm) were sorted on a BD FACS Aria III using CD3, CD45RA, CCR7 and CD95 staining. To track T-cell clones before and after primary and booster YFV17D yellow fever vaccination, bulk TCR alpha and beta repertoires were sequenced longitudinally. Two healthy male donors, one aged 18 to 30 and one aged 30 to 40 years, were included in the cohort. The SMART-Seq v4 Ultra Low Input RNA kit was used to prepare libraries from fractions with low cell numbers. Memory subsets were sorted on days 0, 15 and 45 and at 18 months following primary vaccination, and on days 0, 15 and 45 following the 30-year booster. Blood was drawn at multiple timepoints before and after primary and secondary immunization, with bulk PBMC replicates and cell subsets isolated.

In its sample, this clonotype was seen many times. No quality values exist for individual bases; no much larger clone is one base distant. The CDR3 goes from the cysteine to the phenylalanine over 14 residues. The entry retains the CDR3 DNA only, 42 bases that are in frame from base 1. In the germline V gene (reference sequence), CDR1 corresponds to SEHNR and CDR2 to FQNEAQ. V sheds 3 bases and J sheds 6 bases, leaving 13 bases between their ends. Sample treatment or condition, as interpreted from the label and publication: live attenuated yellow fever vaccine strain. PBMCs were isolated from peripheral blood using a standard Ficoll-Paque protocol. RNA from sorted memory subsets was extracted with the RNeasy Micro Kit. On the study overall, not on this receptor specifically: In the sorted memory subsets on day 0, nearly all of the vaccine-responding clonotypes fell below detection. Most clones expanded after primary vaccination (approximately 97% of CD4 and roughly 88% of CD8) were re-detected after the booster, suggesting that broad memory maintenance occurred. A small fraction of clonotypes appeared in both the CD4 and CD8 compartments, likely as a result of convergent recombination. The secondary T-cell response was found to be weaker but faster than the primary response, with a peak reached on day 5 rather than on day 15. Because abundant contaminating clonotypes from the bulk population could be contained in FACS-sorted repertoires, computational filtering was required. Because only a couple of donors were included in the study, the extent to which the findings can be generalized is limited.

Synthesis of TCR cDNA relied on 5'RACE template switching, a step that introduced a universal primer site along with unique molecular identifiers. Priming for cDNA synthesis came from both the TCR alpha and TCR beta constant segments. Two PCR steps were used to amplify libraries, with sample barcodes and sequencing adapters being added in the second step. Sequencing of the libraries was done on either Illumina HiSeq 2500 (2x100 bp) or NovaSeq (2x150 bp). Per the authors' processing: Demultiplexing of reads and collapsing into UMI consensus sequences were performed with MIGEC, and V(D)J alignment was carried out with MiXCR. Vaccine-responding clonotypes were defined with edgeR using replicate PBMC samples, requiring FDR below 0.01 and a log2 fold change above 5 up to day 15. Each bulk clonotype was labeled CD4 or CD8 based on which sequenced repertoire, CD4 or CD8, contained the clonotype at higher abundance. To estimate how each clone was distributed across memory phenotypes, clonotype frequencies in memory subsets were weighted by FACS-sorted cell numbers. The raw public data were reprocessed by TCRdb itself: fastp quality trimming at Q25, MiXCR clonotype calling, in-frame beta chains only. Every distinct CDR3 protein forms one entry, paired with its most common genes and DNA. In this record, the V and J calls reflect TCRdb's handling and not the investigators' own analysis. The sample profile shows around 31,000 distinct CDR3 sequences; roughly a tenth of them were found once. 12% of the sample lies in the top ten.

The TCR sequence derives from a man younger than 30 who received the YFV17D yellow fever vaccine. The chain employs TRBV7-9 and TRBJ2-3, with TRBD2 as a weak D call on 7 bases. Material: PBMCs, either bulk or a sorted T-cell subset (CD4+, CD8+, memory, or dextramer-sorted; not recorded which), obtained about 2 weeks after the first yellow fever vaccination. The nucleotide sequence reads TGTGCCAGCAGCTTGCCGGAGGGGGGGGATACGCAGTATTTT. Its protein is CASSLPEGGDTQYF.